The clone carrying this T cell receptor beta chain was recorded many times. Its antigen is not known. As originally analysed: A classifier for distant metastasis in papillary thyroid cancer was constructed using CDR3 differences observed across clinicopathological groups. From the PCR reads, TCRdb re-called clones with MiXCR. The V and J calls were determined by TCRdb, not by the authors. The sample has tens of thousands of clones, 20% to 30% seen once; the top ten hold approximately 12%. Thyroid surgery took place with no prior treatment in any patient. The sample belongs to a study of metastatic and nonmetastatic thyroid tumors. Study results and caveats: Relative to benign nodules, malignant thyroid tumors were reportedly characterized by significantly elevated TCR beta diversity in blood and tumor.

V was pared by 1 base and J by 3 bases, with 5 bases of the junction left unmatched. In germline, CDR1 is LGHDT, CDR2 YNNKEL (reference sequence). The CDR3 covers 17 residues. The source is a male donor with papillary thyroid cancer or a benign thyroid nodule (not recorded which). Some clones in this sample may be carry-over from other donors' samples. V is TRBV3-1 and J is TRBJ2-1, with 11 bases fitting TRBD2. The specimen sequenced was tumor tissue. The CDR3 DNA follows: TGTGCCAGCAGCCAAGCCTACGGACTAGCGGGCTACAATGAGCAGTTCTTC. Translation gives CASSQAYGLAGYNEQFF.